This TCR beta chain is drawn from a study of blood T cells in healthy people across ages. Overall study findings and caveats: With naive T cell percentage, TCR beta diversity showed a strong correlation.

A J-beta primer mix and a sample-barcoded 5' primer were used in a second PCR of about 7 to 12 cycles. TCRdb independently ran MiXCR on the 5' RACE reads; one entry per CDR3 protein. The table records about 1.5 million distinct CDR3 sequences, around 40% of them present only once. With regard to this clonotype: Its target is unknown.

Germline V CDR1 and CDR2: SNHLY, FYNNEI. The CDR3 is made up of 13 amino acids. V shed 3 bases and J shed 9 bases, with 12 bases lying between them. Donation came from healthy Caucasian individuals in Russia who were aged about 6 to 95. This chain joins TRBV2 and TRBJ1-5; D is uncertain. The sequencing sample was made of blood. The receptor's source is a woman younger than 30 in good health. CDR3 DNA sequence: TGTGCCAGCAGTGAGTCATCCCCGGCGCCCCAGCATTTT. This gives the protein CASSESSPAPQHF.